This T cell receptor (beta chain) derives from a study of CD8 T cells in Susac syndrome. Study at large: At blood draw, Susac syndrome patients were therapy-naive, on corticosteroids, or on intravenous immunoglobulin alone.

Whole-study results and caveats: Susac-specific public clones found in total CD8+ repertoires numbered some 17, and those in CD8+ TEMRA repertoires numbered 4 to 6.

Note on this clonotype: Its specificity is not known.

TEMRA cells were enriched by FACS, while CD8+ and CD4+ T cells were obtained through a negative isolation that was performed magnetically. The RNA input was about 0.5 to 1 ug, and it was reverse transcribed with random hexamers. Across 54 Vbeta and 13 Jbeta, immunoSEQ multiplex PCR amplified TCR beta CDR3. TCRdb recomputed calls from the immunoSEQ multiplex PCR reads with MiXCR, one row per CDR3 protein. The profile shows roughly 100,000 distinct CDR3 sequences, roughly 94% of them singletons. V gave up 6 bases and J gave up 3 bases; unmatched junction bases: 8. Germline CDR1 LNHDA, CDR2 SQIVND (reference sequence). This CDR3 contains 14 residues.

The sample consisted of CD8+ T cells from PBMCs. The rearrangement uses TRBV19 and TRBJ2-7; TRBD1 aligns across 7 bases. The clonotype originates from a human donor with Susac syndrome. The CDR3, as DNA: TGTGCCAGTAGCGACAGGGTGTGGGGCTACGAGCAGTACTTC. It encodes CASSDRVWGYEQYF.